Shown below are 2 T cell receptor beta chains from a single sample sequenced in a study of cytomegalovirus exposure and HLA in healthy donors. It was with 60 Vbeta and 13 Jbeta primers that the PCR ran. Using immunoSEQ multiplex PCR, the repertoire was profiled, and TCRdb retains in-frame clones only, with some absent. The table records under 200,000 clones, about 70% of them present only once. The specimen sequenced was PBMCs. Receptors originate from a woman aged 25 to 39 in good health and CMV-seronegative.

The chain joins TRBV5-4 to TRBJ2-7; TRBD2 aligns across 9 bases. V trimming: 2 bases; J trimming: 0 bases; junction bases outside the gene matches: 3. The CDR3 sequence is 15 residues long. CDR1 is SGHNT, CDR2 YYREEE, per germline (reference sequence). CDR3 coding DNA: TGTGCCAGCAGCTTCAGACTAGCGGACTCCTACGAGCAGTACTTC. It translates to CASSFRLADSYEQYF.

The chain has TRBV5-1 and TRBJ1-2; no definite D call. The length of the CDR3 is 12 residues. Deletions cut 4 bases from V and 6 bases from J, with 10 bases between. CDR1 and CDR2 (germline): SGHRS, YFSETQ. The CDR3 DNA reads TGCGCCAGCAGCCCGGAGCAGAATGGCTACACCTTC. It encodes CASSPEQNGYTF. Together with reference TRBV5-1 and TRBJ1-2, the CDR3 gives the full variable domain: KAGVTQTPRYLIKTRGQQVTLSCSPISGHRSVSWYQQTPGQGLQFLFEYFSETQRNKGNFPGRFSGRQFSNSRSEMNVSTLELGDSALYLCASSPEQNGYTFGSGTRLTVV.